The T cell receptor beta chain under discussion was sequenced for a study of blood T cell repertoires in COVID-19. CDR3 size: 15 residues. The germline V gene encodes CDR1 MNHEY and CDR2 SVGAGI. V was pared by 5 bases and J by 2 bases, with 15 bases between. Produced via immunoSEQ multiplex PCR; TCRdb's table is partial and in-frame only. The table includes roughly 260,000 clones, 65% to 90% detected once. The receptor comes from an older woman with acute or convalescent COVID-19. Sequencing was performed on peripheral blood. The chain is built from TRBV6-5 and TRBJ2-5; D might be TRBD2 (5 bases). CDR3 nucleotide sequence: TGTGCCAGCAGTCTCCTCGGGGTCGGGCAAGAGACCCAGTACTTC. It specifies CASSLLGVGQETQYF.